This entry lists 13 T cell receptor beta chains sequenced from one sample in a study of shared clonotypes between healthy human individuals. TCRdb's table, derived via immunoSEQ multiplex PCR, lists solely in-frame clones and lacks some. Here the sample spans under 650,000 clones, roughly 95% being singletons. Sequencing input: naive CD4+ T cells sorted from blood. Specified subset: CD45RA+ positively selected. The receptor source for this set is a woman under 40 in good health.

This chain joins TRBV9 and TRBJ2-3, with 7 bases that match TRBD2. The V gene's germline CDR1 is SGDLS and CDR2 YYNGEE. The CDR3 is made up of 13 amino acids. Trimming took 0 bases from V and 10 from J; bases not matched to a gene: 5. The CDR3 sequence is CASSVVGAGAQYF. In DNA form, the CDR3 reads TGTGCCAGCAGCGTAGTTGGGGCGGGGGCGCAGTATTTT.

V and J are TRBV5-8 and TRBJ1-4, with TRBD1 identical over 8 bases. The germline CDR1 and CDR2 sequences are SGHTS and YDEGEE. Trimming removed 4 bases from V and 10 bases from J; junction bases left unmatched: 18. The CDR3 is 17 amino acids. Here the CDR3 DNA reads TGTGCCAGCAGCCACACGGACAGGGTATATTTGGTAAGAAAACTGTTTTTT. Its translation is CASSHTDRVYLVRKLFF. Variable domain in full (rest from reference TRBV5-8 and TRBJ1-4): EAGVTQSPTHLIKTRGQQATLRCSPISGHTSVYWYQQALGLGLQFLLWYDEGEERNRGNFPPRFSGRQFPNYSSELNVNALELEDSALYLCASSHTDRVYLVRKLFFGSGTQLSVL.

J is TRBJ1-2 and V is TRBV4-1; a possible D gene is TRBD1 (5 bases). Germline loops: CDR1 MGHRA, CDR2 YSYEKL. V was shortened by 6 bases and J by 8 bases, with 22 bases between the two germline ends. The CDR3 loop spans 15 amino acids. The CDR3 bases are TGCGCCAGCAGACAATTGGCCGGGACGCTGGAAGGCTACACCTTC. The encoded protein is CASRQLAGTLEGYTF.

This clone showed up just once. This chain uses TRBV4-2 with TRBJ1-5; TRBD1 aligns across 7 bases. Germline CDR1 is LGHNA and CDR2 is YNFKEQ. The CDR3 covers 13 residues. V lost 4 bases, J lost 5 bases, and 2 bases stayed unmatched. The CDR3 loop is CASSLDRDQPQHF. The DNA for the CDR3 is TGTGCCAGCAGCCTCGACAGGGATCAGCCCCAGCATTTT.

The CDR3 DNA follows: TGTGCCAGCAGTGAATTGGACAGGGGGTTGAATCAGCCCCAGCATTTT. Its translation is CASSELDRGLNQPQHF. J is TRBJ1-5 and V is TRBV2; the match to TRBD1 covers 10 bases. CDR1 SNHLY and CDR2 FYNNEI come from the germline V gene. The CDR3 is 16 residues long. The J segment lost 4 bases and the V segment lost 2 bases, leaving 5 bases of the junction unmatched.

Regarding this clone: This CDR3 is also generated by other DNA sequences in the sample. This chain uses TRBV19 with TRBJ2-5; no definite D call. Trimming removed 6 bases at V and 5 bases at J, with 7 bases between. This CDR3 is built from 11 residues. The germline gives CDR1 LNHDA, CDR2 SQIVND (reference sequence). The CDR3, as DNA: TGTGCCAGTAGCCCCGGGGAGACCCAGTACTTC. Translation gives CASSPGETQYF.

With respect to this clone: Other DNA sequences of this sample code for an identical CDR3. The rearrangement uses TRBV30 and TRBJ2-5; 11 bases are a match to TRBD2. With 5 bases clipped from V and 5 bases from J, the junction kept 4 bases outside the gene matches. The CDR3 covers 13 residues. The germline V gene encodes CDR1 GTSNPN and CDR2 SVGIG (reference sequence). CDR3 DNA: TGTGCCTGGGAACTAGCGGGAGTTGAGACCCAGTACTTC. Translation gives CAWELAGVETQYF.

The rearrangement uses TRBV5-1 and TRBJ2-1, with 12 nucleotides matching TRBD2. There are 15 residues in the CDR3. The junction had 6 bases not matched to a gene; V was cut back by 4 bases and J by 7 bases. The germline CDR1 and CDR2 sequences are SGHRS and YFSETQ. The CDR3 DNA follows: TGCGCCAGCAGCATAGGAGGACTAGCGGGGAATGAGCAGTTCTTC. It translates to CASSIGGLAGNEQFF.

This clone came up once. The CDR3: CATSSRQGGIEKLFF. The CDR3 DNA is TGTGCCACCAGCAGTCGACAGGGGGGGATCGAAAAACTGTTTTTT. The chain combines TRBV15 with TRBJ1-4, with 9 bases that match TRBD1. Germline values: CDR1 LNHNV, CDR2 YYDKDF (reference sequence). V lost 3 bases and J lost 8; bases outside the gene matches: 7. The CDR3 totals 15 residues.

The rearrangement uses TRBV25-1 and TRBJ1-1, with D possibly being TRBD1 (5 bases). With 6 bases removed from V and 3 bases from J, the gap between germline ends came to 8 bases. The CDR3 is made up of 12 amino acids. The germline V gene encodes CDR1 MGHDK and CDR2 SYGVNS. CDR3 nucleotide sequence: TGTGCCAGCAGGGGGCTGCACACTGAAGCTTTCTTT. This codes for CASRGLHTEAFF.

With regard to this clone: Other DNA sequences in the same sample also yield this CDR3. The chain carries TRBV6-1 and TRBJ2-1; maybe TRBD1 (6 bases). The CDR3 has 15 amino acids. Per germline, CDR1 MNHNS and CDR2 SASEGT. V lost 4 bases, J lost 0 bases, and 10 bases lay in between. The CDR3 sequence: CASSVQGGSYNEQFF. In DNA, the CDR3 is TGTGCCAGCAGTGTACAGGGCGGCTCCTACAATGAGCAGTTCTTC.

The CDR3 DNA sequence: TGTGCCAGCTCCGCGGGACAAGTTAATTCACCCCTCCACTTT. Translation gives CASSAGQVNSPLHF. V and J are TRBV18 and TRBJ1-6; a possible D gene is TRBD1 (6 bases). This CDR3 contains 14 residues. Germline V gives CDR1 KGHSH, CDR2 LQKENI. V lost 6 bases to trimming and J lost 6 bases, with 12 bases between them.

The J gene is TRBJ1-1, the V gene TRBV28; D unclear. Germline-derived CDR1 and CDR2 are MDHEN and SYDVKM. Trimming took 3 bases from V and 1 from J, leaving 15 bases between them. This CDR3 spans 16 amino acids. CDR3 in DNA: TGTGCCAGCAGTTTTTGGGATAAATGGGGGAACACTGAAGCTTTCTTT. It specifies CASSFWDKWGNTEAFF. Drawing the rest from reference TRBV28 and TRBJ1-1, the complete variable domain is DVKVTQSSRYLVKRTGEKVFLECVQDMDHENMFWYRQDPGLGLRLIYFSYDVKMKEKGDIPEGYSVSREKKERFSLILESASTNQTSMYLCASSFWDKWGNTEAFFGQGTRLTVV.